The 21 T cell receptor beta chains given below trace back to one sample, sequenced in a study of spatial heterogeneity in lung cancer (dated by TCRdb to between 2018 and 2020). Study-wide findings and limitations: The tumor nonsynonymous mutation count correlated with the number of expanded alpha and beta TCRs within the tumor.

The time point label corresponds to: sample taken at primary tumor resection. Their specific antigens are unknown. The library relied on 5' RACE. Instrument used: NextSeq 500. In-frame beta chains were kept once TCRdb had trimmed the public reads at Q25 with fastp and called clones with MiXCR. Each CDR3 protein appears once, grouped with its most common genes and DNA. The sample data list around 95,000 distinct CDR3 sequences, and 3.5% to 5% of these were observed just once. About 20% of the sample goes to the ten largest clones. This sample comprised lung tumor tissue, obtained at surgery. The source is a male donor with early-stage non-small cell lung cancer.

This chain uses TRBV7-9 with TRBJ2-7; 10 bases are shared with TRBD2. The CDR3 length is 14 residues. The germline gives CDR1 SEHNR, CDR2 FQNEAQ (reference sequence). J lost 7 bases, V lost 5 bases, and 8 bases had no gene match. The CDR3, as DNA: TGTGCCAGCAGCACAAGCGGGAGGGCCGAAGAGCAGTACTTC. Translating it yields CASSTSGRAEEQYF.

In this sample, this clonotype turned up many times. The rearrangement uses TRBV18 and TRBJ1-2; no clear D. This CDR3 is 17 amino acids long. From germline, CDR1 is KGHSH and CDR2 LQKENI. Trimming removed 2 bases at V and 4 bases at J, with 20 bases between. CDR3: CASSPWAGDSIFYGYTF. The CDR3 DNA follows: TGTGCCAGCTCACCATGGGCAGGCGATTCGATCTTCTATGGCTACACCTTC.

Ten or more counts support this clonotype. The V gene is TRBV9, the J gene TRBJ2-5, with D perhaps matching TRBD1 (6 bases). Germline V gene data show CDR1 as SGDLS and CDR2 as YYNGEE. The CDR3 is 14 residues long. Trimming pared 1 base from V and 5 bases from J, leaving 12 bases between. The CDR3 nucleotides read TGTGCCAGCAGCGTAAACGGACAGACGGAGACCCAGTACTTC. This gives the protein CASSVNGQTETQYF.

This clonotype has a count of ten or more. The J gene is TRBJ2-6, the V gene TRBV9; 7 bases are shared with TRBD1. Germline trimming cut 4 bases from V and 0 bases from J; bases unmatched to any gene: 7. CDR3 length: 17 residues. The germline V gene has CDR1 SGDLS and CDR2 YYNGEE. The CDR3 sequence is CASSQDRPRSGANVLTF. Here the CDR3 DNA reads TGTGCCAGCAGCCAGGACAGGCCGCGCTCTGGGGCCAACGTCCTGACTTTC.

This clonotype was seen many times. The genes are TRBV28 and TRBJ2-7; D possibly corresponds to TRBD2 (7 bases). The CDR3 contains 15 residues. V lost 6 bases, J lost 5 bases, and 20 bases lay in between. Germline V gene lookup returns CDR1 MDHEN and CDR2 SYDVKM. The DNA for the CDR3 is TGTGCCAGCAGAAAAGGGGGGGGAAACAGGGACGAGCAGTACTTC. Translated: CASRKGGGNRDEQYF.

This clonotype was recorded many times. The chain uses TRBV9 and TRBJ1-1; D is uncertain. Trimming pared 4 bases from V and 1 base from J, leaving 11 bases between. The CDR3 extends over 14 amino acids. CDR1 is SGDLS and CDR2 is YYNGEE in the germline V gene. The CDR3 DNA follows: TGTGCCAGCAGCCCTGATTGGGCGAACACTGAAGCTTTCTTT. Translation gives CASSPDWANTEAFF.

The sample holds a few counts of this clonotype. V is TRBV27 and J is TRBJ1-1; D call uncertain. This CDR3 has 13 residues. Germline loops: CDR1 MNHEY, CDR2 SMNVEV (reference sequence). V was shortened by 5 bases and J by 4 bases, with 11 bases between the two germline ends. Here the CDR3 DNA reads TGTGCCAGCAGTCCCACTCTTCCCACTGAAGCTTTCTTT. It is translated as CASSPTLPTEAFF.

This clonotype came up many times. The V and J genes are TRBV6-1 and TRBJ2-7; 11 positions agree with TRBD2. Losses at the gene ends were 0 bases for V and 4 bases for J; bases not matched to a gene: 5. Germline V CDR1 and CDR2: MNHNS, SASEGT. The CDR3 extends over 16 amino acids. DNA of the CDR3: TGTGCCAGCAGTGAAGCGCATCTAGCGGGAGGTTACGAGCAGTACTTC. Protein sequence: CASSEAHLAGGYEQYF.

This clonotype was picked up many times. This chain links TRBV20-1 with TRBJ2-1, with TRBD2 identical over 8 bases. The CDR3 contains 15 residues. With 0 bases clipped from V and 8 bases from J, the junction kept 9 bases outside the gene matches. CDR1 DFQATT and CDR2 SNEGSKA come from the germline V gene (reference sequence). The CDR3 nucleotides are TGCAGTGCTAGAGATCGGACTAGCAGTCTTGATGAGCAGTTCTTC. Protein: CSARDRTSSLDEQFF.

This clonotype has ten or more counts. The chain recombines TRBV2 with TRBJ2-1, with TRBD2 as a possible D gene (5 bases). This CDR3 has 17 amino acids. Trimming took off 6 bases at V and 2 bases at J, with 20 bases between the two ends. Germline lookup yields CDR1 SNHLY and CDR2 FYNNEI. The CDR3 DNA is TGTGCCAGCAGGAGAAGGTCCCTACGGGGTACCTACAATGAGCAGTTCTTC. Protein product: CASRRRSLRGTYNEQFF. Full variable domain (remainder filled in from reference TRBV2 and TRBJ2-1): EPEVTQTPSHQVTQMGQEVILRCVPISNHLYFYWYRQILGQKVEFLVSFYNNEISEKSEIFDDQFSVERPDGSNFTLKIRSTKLEDSAMYFCASRRRSLRGTYNEQFFGPGTRLTVL.

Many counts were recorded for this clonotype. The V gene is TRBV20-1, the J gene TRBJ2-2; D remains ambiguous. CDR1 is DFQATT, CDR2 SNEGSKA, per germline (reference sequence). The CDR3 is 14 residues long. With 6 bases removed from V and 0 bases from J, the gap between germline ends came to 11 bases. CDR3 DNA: TGCAGTGCCGCTAGGGCCTCGAACACCGGGGAGCTGTTTTTT. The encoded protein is CSAARASNTGELFF.

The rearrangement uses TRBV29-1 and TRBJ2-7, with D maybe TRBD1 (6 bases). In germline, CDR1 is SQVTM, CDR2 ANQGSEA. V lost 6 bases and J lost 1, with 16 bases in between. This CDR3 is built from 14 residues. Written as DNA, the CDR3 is TGCAGCGTCGGATCCGGGACACCGTCCTACGAGCAGTACTTC. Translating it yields CSVGSGTPSYEQYF.

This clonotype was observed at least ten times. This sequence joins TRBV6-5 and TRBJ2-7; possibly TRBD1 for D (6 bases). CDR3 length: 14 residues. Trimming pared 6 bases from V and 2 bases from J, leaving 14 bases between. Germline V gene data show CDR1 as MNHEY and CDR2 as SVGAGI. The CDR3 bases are TGTGCCAGCAGGGACAGATCGTACACCTACGAGCAGTACTTC. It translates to CASRDRSYTYEQYF.

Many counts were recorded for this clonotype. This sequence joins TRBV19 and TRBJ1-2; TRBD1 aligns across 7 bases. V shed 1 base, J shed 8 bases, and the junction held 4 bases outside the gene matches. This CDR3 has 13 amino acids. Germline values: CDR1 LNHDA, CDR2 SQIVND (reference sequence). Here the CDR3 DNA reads TGTGCCAGTAGTATAGGCCACAGGGGCGGCTACACCTTC. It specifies CASSIGHRGGYTF.

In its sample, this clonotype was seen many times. The DNA of the CDR3 is TGTGCCAGCGGACTGGACAGGGATCAGCCCCAGCATTTT. It translates to CASGLDRDQPQHF. The V and J genes are TRBV12-3 or TRBV12-4 and TRBJ1-5; 8 positions agree with TRBD1. Trimming at V came to 8 bases and at J to 5 bases, leaving 5 bases not matched to a gene. This CDR3 has 13 residues.

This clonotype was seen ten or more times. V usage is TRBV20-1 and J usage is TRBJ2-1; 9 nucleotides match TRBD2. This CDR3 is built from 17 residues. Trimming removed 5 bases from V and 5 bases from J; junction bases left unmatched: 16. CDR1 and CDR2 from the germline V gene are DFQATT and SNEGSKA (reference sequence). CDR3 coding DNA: TGCAGTGCTTCGCACATAGCGGGAGAGGCCTTTAACAATGAGCAGTTCTTC. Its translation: CSASHIAGEAFNNEQFF.

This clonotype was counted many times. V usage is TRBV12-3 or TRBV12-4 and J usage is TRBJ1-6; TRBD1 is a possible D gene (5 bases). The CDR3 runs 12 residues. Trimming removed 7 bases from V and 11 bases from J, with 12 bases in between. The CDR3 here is CASKGTFPPLHF. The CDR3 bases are TGTGCCAGCAAGGGGACCTTTCCACCCCTCCACTTT.

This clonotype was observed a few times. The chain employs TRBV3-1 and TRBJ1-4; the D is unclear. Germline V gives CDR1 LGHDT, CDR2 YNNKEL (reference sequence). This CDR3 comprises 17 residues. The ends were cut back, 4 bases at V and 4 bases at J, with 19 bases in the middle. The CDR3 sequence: CASSRTGFGHINEKLFF. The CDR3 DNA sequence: TGTGCCAGCAGCCGCACGGGGTTTGGCCACATTAATGAAAAACTGTTTTTT.

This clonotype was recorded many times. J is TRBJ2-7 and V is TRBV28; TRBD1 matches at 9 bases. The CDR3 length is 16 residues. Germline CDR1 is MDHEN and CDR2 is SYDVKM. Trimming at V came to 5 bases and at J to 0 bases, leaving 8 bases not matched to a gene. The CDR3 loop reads CASSDPGQGGSYEQYF. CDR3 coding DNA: TGTGCCAGCAGTGACCCGGGACAGGGAGGCTCCTACGAGCAGTACTTC.

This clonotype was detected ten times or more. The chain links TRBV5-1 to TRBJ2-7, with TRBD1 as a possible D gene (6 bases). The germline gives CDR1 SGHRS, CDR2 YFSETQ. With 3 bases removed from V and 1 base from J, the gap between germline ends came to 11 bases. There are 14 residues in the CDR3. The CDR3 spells CASSSPQGSYEQYF. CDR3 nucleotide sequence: TGCGCCAGCAGCTCGCCACAGGGATCCTACGAGCAGTACTTC.

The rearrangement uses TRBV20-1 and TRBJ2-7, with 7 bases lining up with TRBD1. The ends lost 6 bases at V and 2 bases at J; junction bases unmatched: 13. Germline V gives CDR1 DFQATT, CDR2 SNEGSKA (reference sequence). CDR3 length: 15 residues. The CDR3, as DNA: TGCAGTGCCCCGAGAGGGGGCGGTGGACCCTACGAGCAGTACTTC. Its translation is CSAPRGGGGPYEQYF.